Given below is one T cell receptor beta chain in context. The sample comes from a study of beta chain features in type 1 diabetes. The authors reverse transcribed all of the isolated RNA, so sequencing captured expressed TCRB transcripts. Using immunoSEQ multiplex PCR, the repertoire was profiled, and TCRdb retains in-frame clones only, with some absent. This sample has over 500,000 clones, with roughly a sixth found just once. The CDR3 loop spans 15 amino acids. Per the germline V gene, CDR1 is SGHTA and CDR2 is FQGNSA. V was clipped by 5 bases and J by 2 bases; unmatched bases: 9. The chain employs TRBV7-2 and TRBJ2-7, with 7 bases lining up with TRBD1. Material: naive CD4+ T cells from blood. This sequence originates from a man aged 18 to 29 in good health. The CDR3 bases are TGTGCCAGCAGCCCTGGGACAGTGGACCCCTACGAGCAGTACTTC. Protein: CASSPGTVDPYEQYF.